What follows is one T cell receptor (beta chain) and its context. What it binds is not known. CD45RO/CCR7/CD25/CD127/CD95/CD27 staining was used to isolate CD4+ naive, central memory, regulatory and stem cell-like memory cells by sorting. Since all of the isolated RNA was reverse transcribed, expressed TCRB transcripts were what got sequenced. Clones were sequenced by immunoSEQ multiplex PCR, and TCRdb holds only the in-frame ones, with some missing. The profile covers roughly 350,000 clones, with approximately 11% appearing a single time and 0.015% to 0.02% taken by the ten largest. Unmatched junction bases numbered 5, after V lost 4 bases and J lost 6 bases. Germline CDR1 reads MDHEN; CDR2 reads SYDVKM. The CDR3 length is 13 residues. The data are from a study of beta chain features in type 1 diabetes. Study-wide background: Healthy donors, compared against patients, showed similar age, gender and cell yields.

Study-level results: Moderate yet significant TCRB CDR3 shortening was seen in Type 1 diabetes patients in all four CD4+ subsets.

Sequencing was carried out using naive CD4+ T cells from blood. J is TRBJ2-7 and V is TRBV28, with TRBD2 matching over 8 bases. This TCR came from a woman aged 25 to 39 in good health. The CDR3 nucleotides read TGTGCCAGCAGTTCGGGACTAGGCGGCGAGCAGTACTTC. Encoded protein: CASSSGLGGEQYF.